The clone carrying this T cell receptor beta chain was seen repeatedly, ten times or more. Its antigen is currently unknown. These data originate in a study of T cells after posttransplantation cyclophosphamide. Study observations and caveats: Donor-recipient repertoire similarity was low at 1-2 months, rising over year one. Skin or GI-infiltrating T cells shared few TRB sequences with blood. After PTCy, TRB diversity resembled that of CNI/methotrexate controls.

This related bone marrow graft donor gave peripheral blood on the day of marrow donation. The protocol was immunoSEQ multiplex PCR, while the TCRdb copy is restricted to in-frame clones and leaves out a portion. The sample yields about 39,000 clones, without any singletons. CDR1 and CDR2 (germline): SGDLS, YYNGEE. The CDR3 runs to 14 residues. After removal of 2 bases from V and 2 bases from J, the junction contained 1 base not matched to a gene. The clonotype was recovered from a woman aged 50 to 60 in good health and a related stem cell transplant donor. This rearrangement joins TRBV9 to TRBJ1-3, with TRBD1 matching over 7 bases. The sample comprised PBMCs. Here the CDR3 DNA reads TGTGCCAGCAGCGTTACAGGGGCTGGAAACACCATATATTTT. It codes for CASSVTGAGNTIYF.